This T cell receptor (beta chain) was profiled in a study of control samples from healthy donors and cancer patients. This CDR3 has 14 residues. After removal of 2 bases from V and 8 bases from J, the junction contained 6 bases not matched to a gene. CDR1 MNHEY and CDR2 SVGAGI come from the germline V gene. Clones were sequenced by immunoSEQ multiplex PCR, and TCRdb holds only the in-frame ones, with some missing. The sample has about 130,000 clones; approximately 92% are singletons. This receptor was identified in a man aged 35 to 55 in good health. The specimen was blood. The V and J genes are TRBV6-5 and TRBJ2-1, with 7 bases identical to TRBD2. The CDR3 here is CASSYEKGRDEQFF. CDR3 nucleotide sequence: TGTGCCAGCAGTTACGAGAAGGGGAGGGATGAGCAGTTCTTC.